A single sample is the source of the 2 T cell receptor beta chains below, sequenced in a study of cytomegalovirus exposure and HLA in healthy donors. PCR employed 60 Vbeta and 13 Jbeta primers. Data came from immunoSEQ multiplex PCR; TCRdb stores just in-frame clones and leaves some out. The repertoire has roughly 200,000 clones, around 89% of them found once; the top ten carry around 1%. The material sequenced was PBMCs. These receptors originate from a woman younger than 35 in good health and CMV-seronegative.

The V gene is TRBV7-9, the J gene TRBJ2-2; TRBD2 matches 9 bases. V dropped 3 bases and J dropped 3; count of bases not matched to a gene: 5. This CDR3 has 16 amino acids. Germline assignment: CDR1 SEHNR and CDR2 FQNEAQ (reference sequence). CDR3 sequence (DNA): TGTGCCAGCAGCTTCCCTAGCGGGAAGTACACCGGGGAGCTGTTTTTT. This translates into CASSFPSGKYTGELFF.

The chain employs TRBV27 and TRBJ2-7; TRBD1 agrees at 7 bases. The CDR3 contains 14 residues. Losses at the gene ends were 4 bases for V and 2 bases for J; bases not matched to a gene: 5. Germline V gene data show CDR1 as MNHEY and CDR2 as SMNVEV (reference sequence). The CDR3 loop reads CASSWWDSTYEQYF. The DNA of the CDR3 is TGTGCCAGCAGTTGGTGGGACAGTACCTACGAGCAGTACTTC.